This TCR beta chain was captured in a study of cytomegalovirus exposure and HLA in healthy donors. The PCR contained 60 Vbeta and 13 Jbeta primers. TCRdb keeps only in-frame clones here, not all; method: immunoSEQ multiplex PCR. In the table there are around 120,000 clones, over 65% of which are singletons. This clone was detected only a few times. Its target is unknown. General study results and limits: A link between a missense DCLRE1C variant and TCR beta V- and J-gene trimming emerged from a later analysis. Later analysis showed most CMV-associated TCR beta chains appearing HLA-restricted. When presence/absence was analysed, sequencing depth was taken to be roughly uniform across donors.

With V trimmed by 6 bases and J by 4 bases, 6 bases remained unmatched. The CDR3 spans 14 residues. Germline-derived CDR1 and CDR2 are SGHAT and FQNNGV. The source is a woman aged 40 to 50 in good health and CMV-seronegative. The V call is TRBV11-2, the J call TRBJ1-5; 7 bases are shared with TRBD1. The specimen sequenced was PBMCs. The CDR3 sequence: CASSLGGPNQPQHF. In DNA, the CDR3 is TGTGCCAGCAGTCTAGGGGGCCCAAATCAGCCCCAGCATTTT. Supplemented by reference TRBV11-2 and TRBJ1-5, the full variable domain reads EAGVAQSPRYKIIEKRQSVAFWCNPISGHATLYWYQQILGQGPKLLIQFQNNGVVDDSQLPKDRFSAERLKGVDSTLKIQPAKLEDSAVYLCASSLGGPNQPQHFGDGTRLSIL.